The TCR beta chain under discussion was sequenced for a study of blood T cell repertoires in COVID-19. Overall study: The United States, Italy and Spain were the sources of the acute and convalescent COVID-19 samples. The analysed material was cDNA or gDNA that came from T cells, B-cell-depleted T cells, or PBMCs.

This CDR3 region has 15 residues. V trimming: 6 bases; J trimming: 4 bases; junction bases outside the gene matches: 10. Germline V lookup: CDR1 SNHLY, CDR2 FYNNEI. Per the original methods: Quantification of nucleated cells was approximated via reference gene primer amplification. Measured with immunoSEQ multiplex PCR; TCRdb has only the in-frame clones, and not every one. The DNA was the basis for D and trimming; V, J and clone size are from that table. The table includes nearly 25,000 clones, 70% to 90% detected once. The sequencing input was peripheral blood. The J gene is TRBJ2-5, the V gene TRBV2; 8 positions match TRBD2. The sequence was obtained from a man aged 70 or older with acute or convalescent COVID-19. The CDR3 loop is CASRARRGVAETQYF. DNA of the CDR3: TGTGCCAGCAGAGCCAGGCGGGGGGTTGCAGAGACCCAGTACTTC.